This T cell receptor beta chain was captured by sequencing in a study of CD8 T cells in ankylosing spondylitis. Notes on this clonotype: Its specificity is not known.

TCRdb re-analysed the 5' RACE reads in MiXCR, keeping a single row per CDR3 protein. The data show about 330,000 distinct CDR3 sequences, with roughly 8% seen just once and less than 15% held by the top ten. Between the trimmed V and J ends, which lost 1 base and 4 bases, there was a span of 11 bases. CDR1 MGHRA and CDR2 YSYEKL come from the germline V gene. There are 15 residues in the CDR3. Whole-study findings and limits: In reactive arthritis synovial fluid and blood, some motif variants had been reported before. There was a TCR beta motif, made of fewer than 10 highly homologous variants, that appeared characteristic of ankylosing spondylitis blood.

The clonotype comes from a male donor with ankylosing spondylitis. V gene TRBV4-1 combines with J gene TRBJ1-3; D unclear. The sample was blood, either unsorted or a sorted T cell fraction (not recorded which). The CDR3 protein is CASSQGHLIGNTIYF. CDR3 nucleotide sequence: TGCGCCAGCAGCCAAGGACATCTAATAGGAAACACCATATATTTT.